These T cell receptor beta chains were read from a single sample in a study of OX40 agonist ivuxolimab in advanced cancers. The protocol was immunoSEQ multiplex PCR, while the TCRdb copy is restricted to in-frame clones and leaves out a portion. This sample has more than 80,000 clones, with just under 90% found just once. Sequencing used CD4+ or CD8+ T cells sorted from blood, obtained in a trial of the OX40 agonist ivuxolimab. The origin of the receptors is an adult with an advanced solid tumor such as melanoma, head and neck, liver or kidney cancer. CDR3s include the opening cysteine and the closing phenylalanine or tryptophan. D genes are given only for firm matches. Clone size is given for some rows only: seen once, a few or many times, or a class if the clone is expanded.

D gene	V gene	clone size	J gene	CDR3 protein	CDR3 DNA
.	TRBV7-9	.	TRBJ1-2	CASSGSGGDIRNYGYTF	TGTGCCAGCAGCGGCAGCGGGGGGGACATTAGGAACTATGGCTACACCTTC
.	TRBV13	few	TRBJ1-3	CASSLRSGRNTIYF	TGTGCCAGCAGCTTAAGATCCGGGCGCAACACCATATATTTT
.	TRBV25-1	.	TRBJ1-1	CASGRGGVTEAFF	TGTGCCAGCGGGCGCGGGGGGGTCACTGAAGCTTTCTTT
TRBD2	TRBV9	.	TRBJ2-1	CASSVDGLAGGLSYNEQFF	TGTGCCAGCAGCGTAGATGGACTAGCGGGAGGCCTCTCCTACAATGAGCAGTTCTTC
TRBD1	TRBV18	.	TRBJ2-7	CASSQTTGTYEQYF	TGTGCCAGCTCACAAACGACAGGGACCTACGAGCAGTACTTC
.	TRBV21-1	.	TRBJ2-3	CASSTRKGACTDTQYF	TGTGCCAGCAGCACAAGGAAGGGGGCCTGCACAGATACGCAGTATTTT
TRBD1	TRBV7-2	once	TRBJ1-5	CASSPADRGLRQPQHF	TGTGCCAGCAGCCCCGCGGACAGGGGGCTTAGGCAGCCCCAGCATTTT
.	TRBV5-1	once	TRBJ2-1	CASSINLAGSSYNEQFF	TGCGCCAGCTCGATTAATCTCGCGGGGTCCTCCTACAATGAGCAGTTCTTC
.	TRBV27	.	TRBJ1-4	CASSRTFEEKLFF	TGTGCCAGCAGCCGGACTTTCGAGGAAAAACTGTTTTTT
.	TRBV7-9	.	TRBJ2-5	CASSPLGETQYF	TGTGCCAGCAGCCCCCTGGGGGAGACCCAGTACTTC
TRBD1	TRBV6-1	.	TRBJ1-5	CASRDRTSNQPQHF	TGTGCCAGCAGGGACAGGACGAGCAATCAGCCCCAGCATTTT
TRBD1	TRBV19	.	TRBJ1-1	CASTRQGRTEAFF	TGTGCCAGTACTCGACAGGGTAGGACTGAAGCTTTCTTT
.	TRBV6-4	.	TRBJ1-1	CASRQDGLADTEAFF	TGTGCCAGCAGGCAGGACGGTTTGGCGGACACTGAAGCTTTCTTT
.	TRBV7-2	few	TRBJ2-3	CASSLVSPDTQYF	TGTGCCAGCAGCTTAGTGTCCCCAGATACGCAGTATTTT
.	TRBV6-5	once	TRBJ2-5	CASSYVTGRQETQYF	TGTGCCAGCAGTTACGTAACAGGGAGACAAGAGACCCAGTACTTC
.	TRBV5-6	.	TRBJ2-2	CASSRDPPSSGELFF	TGTGCCAGCAGCCGGGACCCTCCGTCATCCGGGGAGCTGTTTTTT
.	TRBV6-1	.	TRBJ1-1	CASTLAGVGNEAFF	TGTGCCAGCACCCTGGCGGGGGTGGGTAATGAAGCTTTCTTT
TRBD1	TRBV5-5	.	TRBJ2-7	CASSPLGDRALYEQYF	TGTGCCAGCAGCCCGCTAGGGGACAGGGCCCTCTACGAGCAGTACTTC
.	TRBV28	.	TRBJ2-1	CAVRGSSYNEQFF	TGTGCCGTGAGGGGGAGCTCCTACAATGAGCAGTTCTTC
TRBD1	TRBV19	.	TRBJ1-2	CASSTPGTGEGYTF	TGTGCCAGTAGTACCCCCGGGACAGGGGAGGGCTACACCTTC
.	TRBV29-1	.	TRBJ2-2	CSVLRVGGELFF	TGCAGCGTCCTCAGGGTAGGCGGGGAGCTGTTTTTT
.	TRBV5-6	.	TRBJ2-7	CASSLDYEQYF	TGTGCCAGCAGCTTGGACTACGAGCAGTACTTC
.	TRBV14	few	TRBJ1-6	CASSQGKFTPPHF	TGTGCCAGCAGCCAGGGAAAATTCACCCCTCCCCACTTT
.	TRBV5-6	.	TRBJ2-2	CASSLLGETGELFF	TGTGCCAGCAGCTTGCTCGGCGAGACCGGGGAGCTGTTTTTT
.	TRBV7-9	.	TRBJ2-7	CASSARESHEQYF	TGTGCCAGCAGCGCCAGGGAGTCCCACGAGCAGTACTTC
.	TRBV5-1	.	TRBJ1-1	CASRWGADTEAFF	TGCGCCAGCAGATGGGGCGCGGACACTGAAGCTTTCTTT
.	TRBV5-5	.	TRBJ2-2	CASAEETGELFF	TGTGCCAGCGCGGAGGAGACCGGGGAGCTGTTTTTT
TRBD1	TRBV7-2	.	TRBJ2-5	CASSFLGQVKETQYF	TGTGCCAGCAGCTTTTTAGGACAGGTCAAAGAGACCCAGTACTTC
.	TRBV5-4	.	TRBJ2-4	CASSPSSALGNIQYF	TGTGCCAGCAGCCCCTCTAGCGCACTCGGAAACATTCAGTACTTC
TRBD1	TRBV7-9	once	TRBJ2-7	CASSSWTGYYEQYF	TGTGCCAGCAGCTCCTGGACAGGTTACTACGAGCAGTACTTC
TRBD2	TRBV10-3	.	TRBJ2-5	CAISASTGGETQYF	TGTGCCATCAGTGCCTCCACGGGGGGAGAGACCCAGTACTTC
TRBD1	TRBV9	.	TRBJ1-1	CASSVTPQGSEAFF	TGTGCCAGCAGCGTAACCCCACAGGGGTCTGAAGCTTTCTTT
TRBD1	TRBV6-5	.	TRBJ2-7	CASSVPGQANEQYF	TGTGCCAGCAGTGTCCCGGGACAGGCTAACGAGCAGTACTTC
TRBD1	TRBV7-2	.	TRBJ1-1	CASSYQTGMMNTEAFF	TGTGCCAGCAGCTACCAGACAGGGATGATGAACACTGAAGCTTTCTTT
TRBD1	TRBV6-5	.	TRBJ1-5	CASSPTAGGGSQHF	TGTGCCAGCAGCCCGACAGCAGGGGGCGGGTCCCAGCATTTT
TRBD1	TRBV19	.	TRBJ2-7	CASSTAKTGSYEQYF	TGTGCCAGTAGTACGGCTAAGACAGGGTCCTACGAGCAGTACTTC
.	TRBV30	few	TRBJ2-7	CAWSVQVRNEQYF	TGTGCCTGGAGTGTACAGGTCAGAAACGAGCAGTACTTC
.	TRBV10-3	.	TRBJ2-7	CAISDQGYEQYF	TGTGCCATCAGTGACCAGGGCTACGAGCAGTACTTC
TRBD2	TRBV6-5	.	TRBJ2-3	CASSRGGTDTQYF	TGTGCCAGCAGTCGCGGGGGAACAGATACGCAGTATTTT
.	TRBV11-2	.	TRBJ2-3	CASSLRVGDTQYF	TGTGCCAGCAGCTTACGGGTGGGGGATACGCAGTATTTT
TRBD2	TRBV2	.	TRBJ2-5	CASSANGRVTETQYF	TGTGCCAGCAGTGCTAACGGGAGGGTCACAGAGACCCAGTACTTC